Listed below are T cell receptor beta chains from one sample, sequenced in a study of regulatory T cells in long-lasting Graves disease. Using its own MiXCR run on the multiplex PCR reads, TCRdb lists one record per CDR3 protein. The sample has over 500,000 distinct CDR3 sequences, more than 15% seen once. The sample also formed part of further work on T cells in Graves' hyperthyroidism and ophthalmopathy.

This material consisted of peripheral blood mononuclear cells (PBMCs), taken at new diagnosis, from a patient treated with antithyroid drugs. The receptors originated from a man aged 18 to 30 with Graves disease. Both conserved end residues are part of each CDR3. D genes are given only for firm matches. The listing skips clone size in some rows; elsewhere it reads once, few, many or a size class.

size,V,J,D,CDR3,DNA
NA,TRBV19,TRBJ1-5,TRBD1,CASSMGTGLAQPQHF,TGTGCCAGTAGTATGGGGACAGGGTTGGCTCAGCCCCAGCATTTT
few,TRBV4-1,TRBJ1-1,NA,CASSQFMDRNTEAFF,TGCGCCAGCAGCCAATTTATGGACAGAAACACTGAAGCTTTCTTT
many,TRBV2,TRBJ2-1,NA,CASSVSTGAYNEQFF,TGTGCCAGCAGTGTCTCAACAGGTGCCTACAATGAGCAGTTCTTC
NA,TRBV9,TRBJ2-3,NA,CASSFGRSDTQYF,TGTGCCAGCAGCTTCGGGAGATCAGATACGCAGTATTTT
many,TRBV11-2,TRBJ2-7,TRBD1,CASRPSGTGGYEQYF,TGTGCCAGCAGACCTTCCGGGACAGGGGGCTACGAGCAGTACTTC
many,TRBV5-1,TRBJ2-5,NA,CASSFAGEETQYF,TGCGCCAGCAGCTTCGCAGGAGAAGAGACCCAGTACTTC
many,TRBV2,TRBJ1-5,TRBD1,CASSDRTGGHQPQHF,TGTGCCAGCAGTGATAGGACAGGAGGGCACCAGCCCCAGCATTTT
NA,TRBV4-1,TRBJ2-1,TRBD2,CASSQGLAGAQYNEQFF,TGCGCCAGCAGCCAAGGACTCGCGGGAGCACAATACAATGAGCAGTTCTTC
many,TRBV5-6,TRBJ1-5,NA,CASSFWREGTVQPQHF,TGTGCCAGCAGCTTTTGGCGCGAGGGGACCGTTCAGCCCCAGCATTTT
NA,TRBV27,TRBJ1-2,TRBD1,CASSLVPGQGIGYTF,TGTGCCAGCAGTTTAGTTCCGGGACAGGGCATTGGCTACACCTTC
many,TRBV9,TRBJ2-7,TRBD2,CASSVVASGGSEQYF,TGTGCCAGCAGCGTAGTAGCTTCGGGGGGGAGCGAGCAGTACTTC
many,TRBV5-1,TRBJ2-7,TRBD2,CASSLREDYEQYF,TGTGCCAGCAGCTTGCGGGAGGACTACGAGCAGTACTTC
few,TRBV3-1,TRBJ2-7,NA,CASSRNLAPVYEQYF,TGTGCCAGCAGCCGAAACCTAGCTCCGGTCTACGAGCAGTACTTC
many,TRBV2,TRBJ1-5,NA,CASSERRRNQPQHF,TGTGCCAGCAGTGAACGACGGCGCAATCAGCCCCAGCATTTT
few,TRBV7-9,TRBJ2-4,NA,CASSFGPATNIQYF,TGTGCCAGCAGCTTCGGGCCAGCCACAAACATTCAGTACTTC
few,TRBV19,TRBJ1-2,TRBD1,CASSIRDRGSRYTF,TGTGCCAGTAGTATCCGCGACAGGGGGAGTCGCTACACCTTC
many,TRBV2,TRBJ1-2,NA,CASSDDGYGYTF,TGTGCCAGCAGTGACGACGGATATGGCTACACCTTC
NA,TRBV19,TRBJ2-7,NA,CASSIGVGREQYF,TGTGCCAGTAGTATAGGAGTGGGGAGAGAGCAGTACTTC
NA,TRBV3-1,TRBJ2-7,NA,CASSQDDFRPSYEQYF,TGTGCCAGCAGCCAAGATGACTTCAGGCCGTCCTACGAGCAGTACTTC
NA,TRBV5-1,TRBJ1-1,NA,CASSSGQQGPFF,TGCGCCAGCAGCTCCGGACAACAAGGGCCTTTCTTT
few,TRBV4-1,TRBJ2-7,NA,CASSQEWQSEQYF,TGCGCCAGCAGCCAAGAGTGGCAGTCTGAGCAGTACTTC
few,TRBV27,TRBJ1-1,NA,CASSLSRGGNTEAFF,TGTGCCAGCAGTTTATCACGAGGGGGTAACACTGAAGCTTTCTTT
NA,TRBV3-1,TRBJ2-6,TRBD1,CASSQNSRQGGANVLTF,TGTGCCAGCAGCCAAAATTCCCGACAGGGAGGGGCCAACGTCCTGACTTTC
few,TRBV5-1,TRBJ2-5,NA,CASSTGAFQETQYF,TGCGCCAGCAGCACCGGGGCTTTCCAAGAGACCCAGTACTTC
NA,TRBV6-1,TRBJ1-2,TRBD1,CATSRSGDRGYGYTF,TGTGCCACCTCGCGGTCCGGGGACAGGGGCTATGGCTACACCTTC
many,TRBV28,TRBJ2-7,TRBD1,CASSETGTAYEQYF,TGTGCCAGCAGTGAGACAGGGACAGCCTACGAGCAGTACTTC
NA,TRBV20-1,TRBJ2-7,TRBD2,CSALPSGRAYEQYF,TGCAGTGCTCTACCTAGCGGGAGGGCCTACGAGCAGTACTTC
NA,TRBV5-6,TRBJ2-1,NA,CASSLPSPENYNEQFF,TGTGCCAGCAGCTTGCCCAGCCCGGAAAATTACAATGAGCAGTTCTTC